These 28 T cell receptor beta chains were all obtained from the same sample, sequenced in a study of cytomegalovirus exposure and HLA in healthy donors. Some clones are missing from TCRdb's copy, which holds only in-frame ones; the method was immunoSEQ multiplex PCR. The top ten clones hold less than 1.5% of a sample with under 300,000 clones, more than 75% of them seen once. The specimen was PBMCs. The receptors were gathered from a woman aged 25 to 45 in good health and CMV-seropositive.

The chain joins TRBV9 to TRBJ2-5; 8 nucleotides match TRBD2. CDR3 length equals 14 residues. V lost 0 bases and J lost 3; bases outside the gene matches: 1. Germline lookup yields CDR1 SGDLS and CDR2 YYNGEE. The chain's CDR3 is CASSVDGREETQYF. DNA for the CDR3: TGTGCCAGCAGCGTAGACGGGAGGGAAGAGACCCAGTACTTC.

The chain employs TRBV16 and TRBJ2-2; D is unclear. V was pared by 4 bases and J by 5 bases, with 8 bases between. The CDR3 runs to 13 residues. Germline V CDR1 and CDR2: KGHSY, FQNENV. The CDR3 spells CASSPAPTGELFF. DNA of the CDR3: TGTGCCAGCAGCCCTGCGCCGACCGGGGAGCTGTTTTTT.

The chain is built from TRBV28 and TRBJ2-3; tentatively, D is TRBD1 (6 bases). The CDR3 extends over 15 amino acids. Trimming stripped 7 bases from V and 2 bases from J, with 16 bases between. Per the germline V gene, CDR1 is MDHEN and CDR2 is SYDVKM. CDR3 sequence (DNA): TGTGCCAGCACCTGGACCAGGGGTGTCACAGATACGCAGTATTTT. Translation gives CASTWTRGVTDTQYF.

CDR3 sequence reads: CASSLAGRTIYF. The CDR3 DNA reads TGTGCCAGCAGCTTAGCAGGGAGGACCATATATTTT. V and J are TRBV7-4 and TRBJ1-3; D not resolved. The CDR3 extends over 12 amino acids. Germline CDR1 reads SGHVT; CDR2 reads SQSDAQ. The V gene lost 0 bases and the J gene lost 10 bases, with 7 bases spanning the gap.

The chain employs TRBV6-1 and TRBJ1-5, with TRBD1 identical over 8 bases. The germline gives CDR1 MNHNS, CDR2 SASEGT. Unmatched junction bases numbered 11, after V lost 6 bases and J lost 7 bases. This CDR3 is built from 15 residues. CDR3 sequence reads: CASRKMTGVQQPQHF. The CDR3 coding sequence is TGTGCCAGCAGAAAAATGACAGGGGTCCAACAGCCCCAGCATTTT.

The chain has TRBV6-5 and TRBJ2-7; TRBD1 matches 7 bases. Germline trimming cut 6 bases from V and 6 bases from J; bases unmatched to any gene: 5. CDR3 length equals 12 residues. Germline CDR1 reads MNHEY; CDR2 reads SVGAGI. For the CDR3, the DNA is TGTGCCAGCAGGGACAGGTCGAGCGAGCAGTACTTC. Protein product: CASRDRSSEQYF.

This clone was counted between two and nine times. The chain combines TRBV28 with TRBJ1-4, with D unresolved. The CDR3 has 10 residues. Deletions cut 10 bases from V and 7 bases from J, with 7 bases between. Germline values: CDR1 MDHEN, CDR2 SYDVKM. The CDR3 nucleotides are TGTGCCACCTTCCGTGAAAAACTGTTTTTT. It is translated as CATFREKLFF.

The V and J genes are TRBV27 and TRBJ2-7; TRBD2 agrees at 15 bases. The J segment lost 6 bases and the V segment lost 8 bases, leaving 14 bases of the junction unmatched. Germline assignment: CDR1 MNHEY and CDR2 SMNVEV (reference sequence). The CDR3 contains 17 residues. For the CDR3, the DNA is TGTGCCAGCCACCGTGCAGTCGGACTAGCGGGAGGGCTCGAGCAGTACTTC. Its translation is CASHRAVGLAGGLEQYF.

V usage is TRBV5-4 and J usage is TRBJ2-7; TRBD1 matches 7 bases. This CDR3 contains 14 residues. J was trimmed by 5 bases and V by 0 bases; bases with no gene match: 5. Germline CDR1 is SGHNT and CDR2 is YYREEE (reference sequence). CDR3: CASSLDRGLNEQYF. As DNA, the CDR3 is TGTGCCAGCAGCTTGGACAGGGGTTTAAACGAGCAGTACTTC.

The rearrangement links TRBV10-1 to TRBJ2-7; 13 bases line up with TRBD2. This CDR3 is built from 16 residues. From germline, CDR1 is WNHNN and CDR2 SYGVQD (reference sequence). J lost 3 bases, V lost 6 bases, and 8 bases had no gene match. The CDR3 DNA sequence: TGCGCCAGCAGAGGGGGACTAGCGGGACACTACTACGAGCAGTACTTC. This codes for CASRGGLAGHYYEQYF.

This clone was found a few times. This sequence joins TRBV11-3 and TRBJ2-7; no firm D call. Germline lookup yields CDR1 SGHNT and CDR2 YENEEA. V lost 4 bases, J lost 1 base, and 20 bases lay in between. The CDR3 is made up of 17 amino acids. The CDR3 protein is CASSSRSQALKSYEQYF. The CDR3 DNA reads TGTGCCAGCAGCTCTCGGTCCCAAGCCCTTAAATCCTACGAGCAGTACTTC.

This rearrangement joins TRBV11-2 to TRBJ2-1; D might be TRBD2 (6 bases). Trimming removed 0 bases from V and 0 bases from J, with 21 bases in between. CDR1 is SGHAT, CDR2 FQNNGV, per germline. The CDR3 runs 20 residues. As DNA, the CDR3 is TGTGCCAGCAGCTTAGATTCGGGTGCCCTAGCGAGTAGCTCCTACAATGAGCAGTTCTTC. Its protein is CASSLDSGALASSSYNEQFF.

The chain employs TRBV27 and TRBJ2-3; 7 positions agree with TRBD1. The V gene's germline CDR1 is MNHEY and CDR2 SMNVEV (reference sequence). Germline trimming cut 5 bases from V and 0 bases from J; bases unmatched to any gene: 5. This CDR3 has 15 amino acids. The CDR3 DNA follows: TGTGCCAGCAGTCCCCGACAGGGCAGCACAGATACGCAGTATTTT. This translates into CASSPRQGSTDTQYF.

The chain joins TRBV6-6 to TRBJ2-7, with D maybe TRBD1 (6 bases). This CDR3 region has 13 residues. Trimming stripped 8 bases from V and 4 bases from J, with 15 bases between. CDR1 MNHNY and CDR2 SVGAGI come from the germline V gene (reference sequence). CDR3 residues: CASGNRVGYEQYF. The CDR3 DNA sequence: TGTGCCAGCGGAAACAGGGTGGGGTACGAGCAGTACTTC.

The rearrangement uses TRBV18 and TRBJ2-7; 9 bases match TRBD1. Germline assignment: CDR1 KGHSH and CDR2 LQKENI. With V trimmed by 3 bases and J by 2 bases, 5 bases remained unmatched. The CDR3 totals 15 residues. CDR3 sequence reads: CASSPTQGATYEQYF. In nucleotides, the CDR3 is TGTGCCAGCTCACCTACACAGGGGGCGACCTACGAGCAGTACTTC.

This chain's CDR3 is CASSSQLSSGANVLTF. The CDR3 nucleotides are TGTGCCAGCAGTTCTCAACTCTCCTCTGGGGCCAACGTCCTGACTTTC. The chain uses TRBV28 and TRBJ2-6; D remains ambiguous. In germline, CDR1 is MDHEN, CDR2 SYDVKM. This CDR3 is 16 amino acids long. Trimming removed 4 bases from V and 0 bases from J, with 10 bases in between. The full variable domain, rest sourced from reference TRBV28 and TRBJ2-6, is DVKVTQSSRYLVKRTGEKVFLECVQDMDHENMFWYRQDPGLGLRLIYFSYDVKMKEKGDIPEGYSVSREKKERFSLILESASTNQTSMYLCASSSQLSSGANVLTFGAGSRLTVL.

This chain links TRBV25-1 with TRBJ1-3, with TRBD1 as a possible D gene (6 bases). CDR1 and CDR2 from the germline V gene are MGHDK and SYGVNS. The CDR3 is 14 residues long. V was trimmed by 7 bases and J by 4 bases, leaving 14 bases between them. CDR3 protein: CASNSQDSGNTIYF. The CDR3 DNA reads as TGTGCCAGCAATTCCCAGGACAGCGGAAACACCATATATTTT.

The genes are TRBV4-1 and TRBJ2-1; tentative D call: TRBD1 (5 bases). With 4 bases removed from V and 8 bases from J, the gap between germline ends came to 12 bases. The CDR3 length is 13 residues. Germline V gene lookup returns CDR1 MGHRA and CDR2 YSYEKL. CDR3 protein: CASSLDSRDEQFF. The CDR3 DNA reads TGCGCCAGCAGCCTTGACAGCCGAGATGAGCAGTTCTTC.

V and J are TRBV27 and TRBJ1-2; D perhaps matches TRBD1 (5 bases). CDR3 size: 15 residues. V gave up 2 bases and J gave up 6 bases, with 16 bases separating them. Germline V gene data show CDR1 as MNHEY and CDR2 as SMNVEV (reference sequence). The CDR3 reads CASSLRLTGIDGYTF. The DNA for the CDR3 is TGTGCCAGCAGTTTACGCCTTACAGGAATTGATGGCTACACCTTC.

The chain joins TRBV5-1 to TRBJ1-1, with 8 bases matching TRBD1. V was pared by 5 bases and J by 5 bases, with 8 bases of the junction left unmatched. The length of the CDR3 is 14 residues. The germline V gene has CDR1 SGHRS and CDR2 YFSETQ. This CDR3 reads CASRDDRGATEAFF. In nucleotides, the CDR3 is TGCGCCAGCAGAGACGACAGGGGTGCAACTGAAGCTTTCTTT.

This chain joins TRBV7-2 and TRBJ1-1; the match to TRBD1 covers 8 bases. Germline V gives CDR1 SGHTA, CDR2 FQGNSA. This CDR3 contains 15 residues. J gave up 4 bases and V 1 base, and 5 bases lay outside the gene matches. DNA for the CDR3: TGTGCCAGCAGCTTAGGGACAGGGTTAGGCACTGAAGCTTTCTTT. Protein: CASSLGTGLGTEAFF. Using reference TRBV7-2 and TRBJ1-1 for the parts outside the CDR3, the full variable domain is GAGVSQSPSNKVTEKGKDVELRCDPISGHTALYWYRQSLGQGLEFLIYFQGNSAPDKSGLPSDRFSAERTGGSVSTLTIQRTQQEDSAVYLCASSLGTGLGTEAFFGQGTRLTVV.

This chain uses TRBV7-9 with TRBJ2-2; TRBD2 aligns across 9 bases. CDR1 SEHNR and CDR2 FQNEAQ come from the germline V gene (reference sequence). CDR3 length: 15 residues. With V trimmed by 5 bases and J by 4 bases, 5 bases remained unmatched. This CDR3 is CASSPRREGTGELFF. The CDR3 DNA reads as TGTGCCAGCAGCCCTCGGCGGGAGGGCACCGGGGAGCTGTTTTTT.

The chain combines TRBV28 with TRBJ1-5; possible D gene TRBD1, 5 bases. This CDR3 region has 13 residues. CDR1 MDHEN and CDR2 SYDVKM come from the germline V gene. Deletions cut 4 bases from V and 4 bases from J, with 8 bases between. CDR3 region: CASSWGGNQPQHF. CDR3 in DNA: TGTGCCAGCAGTTGGGGGGGGAATCAGCCCCAGCATTTT.

The genes are TRBV2 and TRBJ1-1, with TRBD1 matching 7 bases. Germline V gene lookup returns CDR1 SNHLY and CDR2 FYNNEI. With V trimmed by 2 bases and J by 3 bases, 6 bases remained unmatched. The CDR3 runs to 15 residues. CDR3 amino acids: CASSENRGWDTEAFF. The CDR3 bases are TGTGCCAGCAGTGAAAACAGGGGTTGGGACACTGAAGCTTTCTTT.

J is TRBJ1-5 and V is TRBV6-4; the D gene is possibly TRBD1 (6 bases). CDR1 and CDR2 from the germline V gene are MRHNA and SNTAGT. V was clipped by 7 bases and J by 1 base, with 8 bases between them. The CDR3 extends over 13 amino acids. CDR3 nucleotides: TGTGCCAGCATCACAGGGAGCAATCAGCCCCAGCATTTT. It translates to CASITGSNQPQHF.

V is TRBV29-1 and J is TRBJ1-2, with D possibly TRBD1 on 6 matching bases. The germline V gene has CDR1 SQVTM and CDR2 ANQGSEA. The V end was cut by 1 base, the J end by 1 base, with 7 bases between. The CDR3 contains 13 residues. The CDR3 DNA sequence: TGCAGCGTTGAAGCAGGGGATAACTATGGCTACACCTTC. As protein: CSVEAGDNYGYTF.

The rearrangement links TRBV2 to TRBJ2-5; 8 bases fit TRBD1. CDR1 and CDR2 from the germline V gene are SNHLY and FYNNEI. J gave up 5 bases and V 8 bases, and 10 bases lay outside the gene matches. The CDR3 loop spans 14 amino acids. The CDR3 sequence is CASWGQELGETQYF. The CDR3 coding sequence is TGTGCCAGCTGGGGACAGGAGTTGGGTGAGACCCAGTACTTC. Full variable domain (rest looked up from reference TRBV2 and TRBJ2-5): EPEVTQTPSHQVTQMGQEVILRCVPISNHLYFYWYRQILGQKVEFLVSFYNNEISEKSEIFDDQFSVERPDGSNFTLKIRSTKLEDSAMYFCASWGQELGETQYFGPGTRLLVL.

The chain recombines TRBV30 with TRBJ2-2, with 8 positions matching TRBD1. J was trimmed by 5 bases and V by 2 bases; bases with no gene match: 7. Looked up from germline, CDR1 is GTSNPN and CDR2 is SVGIG (reference sequence). The CDR3 runs to 15 residues. In DNA form, the CDR3 reads TGTGCCTGGAGTAAGAGGGACAGGTCGACCGGGGAGCTGTTTTTT. Protein: CAWSKRDRSTGELFF.